Presented here are 22 T cell receptor beta chains from one specimen sequenced in a study of blood T cell repertoires in COVID-19. TCRdb keeps only in-frame clones here, not all; method: immunoSEQ multiplex PCR. The sample includes about 270,000 clones, around 81% of them seen just once. Sequenced input: peripheral blood. These receptors were obtained from a woman aged 55-70 years with active or convalescent COVID-19.

The chain employs TRBV10-1 and TRBJ2-3, with TRBD2 as a possible D gene (5 bases). CDR1 and CDR2 from the germline V gene are WNHNN and SYGVQD (reference sequence). The V end was cut by 3 bases, the J end by 5 bases, with 15 bases between. This CDR3 comprises 15 residues. The CDR3 DNA sequence: TGCGCCAGCAGTGACTCTAACGGAGGAAGAGATACGCAGTATTTT. It translates to CASSDSNGGRDTQYF.

The rearrangement links TRBV29-1 to TRBJ2-2; D perhaps matches TRBD2 (6 bases). The length of the CDR3 is 14 residues. V was pared by 6 bases and J by 0 bases, with 11 bases between. The V gene's germline CDR1 is SQVTM and CDR2 ANQGSEA. This CDR3 is CSVLGLANTGELFF. CDR3 DNA sequence: TGCAGCGTCTTGGGACTTGCGAACACCGGGGAGCTGTTTTTT.

The chain carries TRBV27 and TRBJ2-1; 11 bases map to TRBD2. Germline V gives CDR1 MNHEY, CDR2 SMNVEV (reference sequence). The CDR3 covers 18 residues. Trimming cost V 5 bases and J 6 bases; bases outside gene matches: 15. As DNA, the CDR3 is TGTGCCAGCAGTACTTTTACGATTAGCGGGGGGGCGGTCAATGAGCAGTTCTTC. It encodes CASSTFTISGGAVNEQFF.

This sequence joins TRBV19 and TRBJ1-2; a possible D gene is TRBD1 (5 bases). CDR1 is LNHDA and CDR2 is SQIVND in the germline V gene (reference sequence). Deletions cut 2 bases from V and 3 bases from J, with 19 bases between. This CDR3 is 17 amino acids long. In DNA form, the CDR3 reads TGTGCCAGTAGTATACATGGGATGGGGCTGTTGGACTATGGCTACACCTTC. Its protein is CASSIHGMGLLDYGYTF.

The genes are TRBV5-5 and TRBJ2-3, with 9 bases fitting TRBD1. Per the germline V gene, CDR1 is SGHKS and CDR2 is YYEKEE (reference sequence). This CDR3 is built from 12 residues. The trim removed 1 base at V and 14 bases at J, leaving 5 bases unmatched. The CDR3 nucleotides read TGTGCCAGCAGCTTGTCCGGGACAGGGCCGTATTTT. This encodes CASSLSGTGPYF.

The V gene is TRBV28, the J gene TRBJ2-7; D is possibly TRBD1 (5 bases). The germline CDR1 and CDR2 sequences are MDHEN and SYDVKM. This CDR3 is built from 17 residues. V lost 3 bases, J lost 3 bases, and 21 bases lay in between. In DNA, the CDR3 is TGTGCCAGCAGTTTCCCCCTAGAAAGGGGCCCTAGCTACGAGCAGTACTTC. As protein: CASSFPLERGPSYEQYF.

The chain combines TRBV11-1 with TRBJ2-7; 8 bases align to TRBD2. The germline V gene encodes CDR1 SGHAT and CDR2 FQDESV (reference sequence). Trimming cost V 3 bases and J 6 bases; bases outside gene matches: 10. This CDR3 is 15 amino acids long. The CDR3 DNA is TGTGCCAGCAGCTTCGGGGGGGGAGTGGACGGCGAGCAGTACTTC. It yields the protein CASSFGGGVDGEQYF.

This clone was counted a single time. The rearrangement uses TRBV5-1 and TRBJ1-2; a weak D match, TRBD1 (5 bases). The V end lost 5 bases, the J end lost 0 bases, and 11 bases lay between the germline ends. Germline CDR1 SGHRS, CDR2 YFSETQ. This CDR3 region has 14 residues. The CDR3 sequence: CASRGGTANYGYTF. The DNA for the CDR3 is TGCGCCAGCAGGGGCGGGACCGCTAACTATGGCTACACCTTC.

This clone has a handful of counts. This chain links TRBV7-8 with TRBJ1-5; 7 bases fit TRBD1. The CDR3 extends over 16 amino acids. V gave up 3 bases and J gave up 4 bases; unmatched junction bases: 9. Per germline, CDR1 SGHVS and CDR2 FQNEAQ. CDR3 region: CASSFAIAGGNQPQHF. In DNA, the CDR3 is TGTGCCAGCAGCTTCGCAATTGCAGGGGGGAATCAGCCCCAGCATTTT. Full variable domain (rest looked up from reference TRBV7-8 and TRBJ1-5): GAGVSQSPRYKVAKRGQDVALRCDPISGHVSLFWYQQALGQGPEFLTYFQNEAQLDKSGLPSDRFFAERPEGSVSTLKIQRTQQEDSAVYLCASSFAIAGGNQPQHFGDGTRLSIL.

The chain couples TRBV5-1 to TRBJ1-4; 10 bases match TRBD1. Trimming cost V 0 bases and J 7 bases; bases outside gene matches: 6. Germline V CDR1 and CDR2: SGHRS, YFSETQ. The CDR3 covers 16 residues. For the CDR3, the DNA is TGCGCCAGCAGCTTGGAAGACGGGACAGGGGCTGAAAAACTGTTTTTT. It yields the protein CASSLEDGTGAEKLFF.

The chain has TRBV30 and TRBJ2-2; 7 nucleotides line up with TRBD2. The CDR3 is 17 residues long. Germline trimming cut 0 bases from V and 3 bases from J; bases unmatched to any gene: 10. Germline CDR1 GTSNPN, CDR2 SVGIG (reference sequence). The CDR3 loop reads CAWSVGWSGRDTGELFF. The DNA for the CDR3 is TGTGCCTGGAGTGTAGGATGGTCAGGGAGGGACACCGGGGAGCTGTTTTTT. Combining the CDR3 with reference TRBV30 and TRBJ2-2 gives the whole variable domain SQTIHQWPATLVQPVGSPLSLECTVEGTSNPNLYWYRQAAGRGLQLLFYSVGIGQISSEVPQNLSASRPQDRQFILSSKKLLLSDSGFYLCAWSVGWSGRDTGELFFGEGSRLTVL.

The chain links TRBV5-5 to TRBJ2-2; 10 bases are shared with TRBD1. In germline, CDR1 is SGHKS, CDR2 YYEKEE (reference sequence). The ends lost 4 bases at V and 6 bases at J; junction bases unmatched: 9. The CDR3 has 16 residues. The CDR3 sequence: CASSPGQGQEAGELFF. CDR3 DNA: TGTGCCAGCAGCCCGGGACAGGGGCAAGAGGCCGGGGAGCTGTTTTTT. The full variable domain, rest sourced from reference TRBV5-5 and TRBJ2-2, is DAGVTQSPTHLIKTRGQQVTLRCSPISGHKSVSWYQQVLGQGPQFIFQYYEKEERGRGNFPDRFSARQFPNYSSELNVNALLLGDSALYLCASSPGQGQEAGELFFGEGSRLTVL.

This chain links TRBV2 with TRBJ1-6; maybe TRBD1 (5 bases). The CDR3 spans 14 residues. The germline CDR1 and CDR2 sequences are SNHLY and FYNNEI. V lost 1 base, J lost 8 bases, and 9 bases lay in between. The CDR3 bases are TGTGCCAGCAGTGAAGTAGGGGCTGATTCACCCCTCCACTTT. Translating it yields CASSEVGADSPLHF.

The rearrangement links TRBV10-2 to TRBJ1-1; perhaps TRBD1 as D (5 bases). The germline CDR1 and CDR2 sequences are WSHSY and SAAADI. The CDR3 has 17 amino acids. V was shortened by 8 bases and J by 10 bases, with 32 bases between the two germline ends. The CDR3 DNA follows: TGCGCCAGCCTTCCCAGGGAGGGGAAGGGAAGCATGTTGTCAGCTTTCTTT. This sequence encodes CASLPREGKGSMLSAFF.

The chain joins TRBV5-1 to TRBJ2-2; D possibly corresponds to TRBD1 (6 bases). The germline V gene encodes CDR1 SGHRS and CDR2 YFSETQ. This CDR3 comprises 16 residues. The V end lost 3 bases, the J end lost 0 bases, and 12 bases lay between the germline ends. DNA of the CDR3: TGCGCCAGCAGCTATGGACAGCTCGCGAACACCGGGGAGCTGTTTTTT. This sequence encodes CASSYGQLANTGELFF.

The chain uses TRBV7-2 and TRBJ2-7; a weak D match, TRBD2 (5 bases). The CDR3 contains 13 residues. Trimming shortened V by 5 bases and J by 8 bases, and 16 bases separated the two germline ends. Germline V gives CDR1 SGHTA, CDR2 FQGNSA. This CDR3 is CASSPSAWEQQYF. CDR3 bases: TGTGCCAGCAGCCCTTCCGCGTGGGAGCAGCAGTACTTC.

The chain employs TRBV18 and TRBJ2-7, with a tentative D call TRBD2 (6 bases). This CDR3 region has 14 residues. With 4 bases removed from V and 2 bases from J, the gap between germline ends came to 12 bases. From germline, CDR1 is KGHSH and CDR2 LQKENI. DNA of the CDR3: TGTGCCAGCTCACGCGGGACGGATACCTACGAGCAGTACTTC. Protein: CASSRGTDTYEQYF.

CDR3: CASSFGQGVATAHEQYF. The DNA of the CDR3 is TGTGCCAGCAGTTTCGGGCAGGGGGTGGCCACGGCCCACGAGCAGTACTTC. This chain joins TRBV27 and TRBJ2-7, with 7 bases that match TRBD1. Germline trimming cut 3 bases from V and 5 bases from J; bases unmatched to any gene: 16. There are 17 residues in the CDR3. CDR1 and CDR2 (germline): MNHEY, SMNVEV (reference sequence).

The chain joins TRBV19 to TRBJ1-5, with D hard to call. CDR1 and CDR2 (germline): LNHDA, SQIVND (reference sequence). V was trimmed by 2 bases and J by 0 bases, leaving 11 bases between them. CDR3 length equals 16 residues. This CDR3 reads CASSILWEGSNQPQHF. The DNA for the CDR3 is TGTGCCAGTAGTATACTCTGGGAGGGTAGCAATCAGCCCCAGCATTTT.

V and J are TRBV19 and TRBJ2-2, with 7 bases lining up with TRBD1. This CDR3 has 15 residues. J gave up 6 bases and V 5 bases, and 9 bases lay outside the gene matches. CDR1 and CDR2 from the germline V gene are LNHDA and SQIVND (reference sequence). The CDR3 spells CASSRDREVSGELFF. The CDR3 DNA is TGTGCCAGTAGTCGTGACAGGGAAGTTTCCGGGGAGCTGTTTTTT.

V gene TRBV13 combines with J gene TRBJ2-2; D gene uncertain. CDR1 and CDR2 from the germline V gene are PRHDT and FYEKMQ (reference sequence). This CDR3 contains 17 residues. With 2 bases removed from V and 0 bases from J, the gap between germline ends came to 13 bases. CDR3 amino acids: CASSLMWAGPNTGELFF. CDR3 sequence (DNA): TGTGCCAGCAGCTTAATGTGGGCAGGCCCGAACACCGGGGAGCTGTTTTTT.

The chain employs TRBV27 and TRBJ2-2; D is ambiguous. In germline, CDR1 is MNHEY, CDR2 SMNVEV (reference sequence). V was shortened by 4 bases and J by 4 bases, with 7 bases between the two germline ends. CDR3 size: 13 residues. CDR3 loop: CASSSIGTGELFF. CDR3 coding DNA: TGTGCCAGCAGTTCCATCGGCACCGGGGAGCTGTTTTTT.